This TCR beta chain appears in the sequencing data of a study of blood T cell repertoires in COVID-19. Whole-study context: Samples taken during acute and convalescent COVID-19 were collected in the United States, Italy and Spain. T cells, B-cell-depleted T cells, or PBMCs supplied cDNA or gDNA.

The CDR3 has 14 amino acids. Germline V gene sequence: CDR1 SGHRS, CDR2 YFSETQ. V was cut by 0 bases and J by 10 bases, with 11 bases left in between. As originally analysed: Estimation of nucleated cell counts relied on the amplification of reference gene primers. Profiled with immunoSEQ multiplex PCR; TCRdb holds only in-frame clones, not every one. The V and J calls and the clone size are those of that table, but D and trimming were determined from the DNA. The sample holds about 95,000 clones; approximately 88% are singletons and the top ten take about 3.7%. The rearrangement uses TRBV5-1 and TRBJ1-6; D is uncertain. Source material: peripheral blood. This clonotype originated in a woman aged 70-85 years with acute or convalescent COVID-19. DNA of the CDR3: TGCGCCAGCAGCTTGGAAGGGAGTGGATCACCCCTCCACTTT. Amino acid sequence: CASSLEGSGSPLHF.